This entry features one T cell receptor beta chain sequence. Authors' processing steps: Reference gene primer amplification in the assay estimated nucleated cell counts. The method was immunoSEQ multiplex PCR; TCRdb's version includes in-frame clones alone and lacks a portion of them. The V and J calls and clone size are taken from that table; D and trimming were inferred from the DNA. The sample has around 270,000 clones, 88% seen once. This sample is drawn from a study of blood T cell repertoires in COVID-19. Across the study: Samples representing acute and convalescent COVID-19 were sourced from the United States, Italy and Spain. PBMCs, B-cell-depleted T cells, or T cells provided the cDNA or gDNA that made up the material.

Looked up from germline, CDR1 is KGHDR and CDR2 is SFDVKD. Trimming removed 1 base from V and 3 bases from J, with 9 bases in between. The CDR3 is made up of 14 amino acids. The clonotype originates from a man aged 55 to 70 who had recovered from COVID-19. Sequences were obtained from peripheral blood. The chain links TRBV24-1 to TRBJ2-7, with D possibly TRBD2 on 5 matching bases. CDR3 sequence (DNA): TGTGCCACCAGTGATTTAGTTCGGGGCTACGAGCAGTACTTC. This encodes CATSDLVRGYEQYF.